The T cell receptor (beta chain) described here comes from a study of CD8 T cells in Susac syndrome. Germline V gene data show CDR1 as LNHDA and CDR2 as SQIVND (reference sequence). The V and J ends lost 7 bases and 0 bases respectively, with 13 bases between them. The CDR3 length is 15 residues. RNA in amounts of about 0.5 to 1 ug was reverse transcribed with random hexamers. TCRdb reprocessed the immunoSEQ multiplex PCR reads with MiXCR, giving one entry per CDR3 protein. The table has hundreds of thousands of distinct CDR3 sequences, roughly 85% seen once. The sequenced material came from CD8+ T cells from PBMCs. The clonotype originates from a human donor with multiple sclerosis. The chain is built from TRBV19 and TRBJ2-1; D unclear. The CDR3 sequence: CASIGPPSSYNEQFF. As DNA, the CDR3 is TGTGCCAGTATCGGACCTCCGAGCTCCTACAATGAGCAGTTCTTC.